Shown below are 16 T cell receptor beta chains from a single sample sequenced in a study of T cells in Graves' hyperthyroidism and ophthalmopathy. TCR beta CDR3 regions were amplified from RNA transcripts. With the HTBI primer set, the TCR CDR3 went through a first round of RT-PCR. TCRdb ran MiXCR on the multiplex PCR reads and lists one entry per CDR3 protein. This sample has 500,000 to 600,000 distinct CDR3 sequences, with over 15% found just once. The material sequenced was blood. The source of these receptors is a woman in her late teens or twenties with Graves' hyperthyroidism.

This clonotype was counted many times. The genes are TRBV24-1 and TRBJ1-1; 9 bases are a match to TRBD1. The length of the CDR3 is 13 residues. J was trimmed by 4 bases and V by 10 bases; bases with no gene match: 6. CDR1 is KGHDR, CDR2 SFDVKD, per germline. The CDR3 loop reads CATAKTGGTEAFF. In DNA, the CDR3 is TGTGCCACGGCGAAGACAGGGGGCACTGAAGCTTTCTTT.

This clonotype was counted between two and nine times. The CDR3 DNA follows: TGTGCCAGCAGCGCTACGGGACTAGCGGTAGCGACCCCCTACAATGAGCAGTTCTTC. Its translation: CASSATGLAVATPYNEQFF. This sequence joins TRBV7-2 and TRBJ2-1; 11 bases agree with TRBD2. Trimming removed 5 bases from V and 2 bases from J; junction bases left unmatched: 14. Germline values: CDR1 SGHTA, CDR2 FQGNSA. The CDR3 sequence is 19 residues long.

At least ten counts were recorded for this clonotype. The rearrangement links TRBV2 to TRBJ1-5, with a possible D match to TRBD1 (5 bases). V was cut by 8 bases and J by 4 bases, with 18 bases left in between. CDR1 and CDR2 (germline): SNHLY, FYNNEI. CDR3 length: 15 amino acids. As DNA, the CDR3 is TGTGCCAGCCGGAGGCAGGGACTTGGAAATCAGCCCCAGCATTTT. Its protein product is CASRRQGLGNQPQHF.

The CDR3 bases are TGTGCCAGCAGCCGGGAGCCGGGGGCCGCGAAGAATAAGGTCTACACCTTC. It translates to CASSREPGAAKNKVYTF. J is TRBJ1-2 and V is TRBV7-2; perhaps TRBD1 as D (6 bases). Trimming pared 5 bases from V and 10 bases from J, leaving 29 bases between. The CDR3 has 17 residues. Germline assignment: CDR1 SGHTA and CDR2 FQGNSA.

This clonotype was detected only a few times. CDR3 in DNA: TGCGCCAGCAGCCAAGGCTCCGGTTGCACCTTC. It encodes CASSQGSGCTF. V usage is TRBV4-1 and J usage is TRBJ1-2, with D unclear. V was shortened by 1 base and J by 13 bases, with 10 bases between the two germline ends. Germline V lookup: CDR1 MGHRA, CDR2 YSYEKL. This CDR3 is built from 11 residues.

This clonotype was seen more than once but under ten times. The chain has TRBV6-1 and TRBJ2-1, with 8 bases that match TRBD2. V lost 3 bases, J lost 8 bases, and 9 bases stayed unmatched. The V gene's germline CDR1 is MNHNS and CDR2 SASEGT. This CDR3 has 15 residues. This CDR3 reads CASSDGRAVVDEQFF. In nucleotides, the CDR3 is TGTGCCAGCAGTGACGGGAGGGCCGTAGTAGATGAGCAGTTCTTC.

This chain connects TRBV20-1 to TRBJ2-7; 8 bases are shared with TRBD2. Trimming removed 5 bases from V and 2 bases from J; junction bases left unmatched: 8. This CDR3 comprises 14 residues. In germline, CDR1 is DFQATT, CDR2 SNEGSKA (reference sequence). In DNA, the CDR3 is TGCAGTGCTGAAAAAGCGGGGGAAACCTACGAGCAGTACTTC. Residues: CSAEKAGETYEQYF.

The chain combines TRBV25-1 with TRBJ2-2; D perhaps matches TRBD1 (5 bases). This CDR3 is 16 amino acids long. Germline V gene sequence: CDR1 MGHDK, CDR2 SYGVNS. Trimming took 3 bases from V and 0 from J, leaving 11 bases between them. The CDR3 DNA sequence: TGTGCCAGCAGTGACGGAACAGGTCCGAACACCGGGGAGCTGTTTTTT. Residues: CASSDGTGPNTGELFF.

A few counts support this clonotype. A read error is possible here, since a much larger clone lies one base away. The chain carries TRBV9 and TRBJ1-1, with D perhaps TRBD1 (5 bases). Trimming left V 6 bases short and J 8 bases short, with 14 bases between. The germline CDR1 and CDR2 sequences are SGDLS and YYNGEE. The CDR3 length is 12 residues. The CDR3 bases are TGTGCCAGCAACGGGGACGCTGGCGAAGCTTTCTTT. Residues: CASNGDAGEAFF.

The rearrangement links TRBV12-3 or TRBV12-4 to TRBJ1-2; D remains ambiguous. The CDR3 has 12 residues. Trimming left V 8 bases short and J 2 bases short, with 9 bases between. This CDR3 is CASRSGNYGYTF. The CDR3 coding sequence is TGTGCCAGCCGCAGCGGGAACTATGGCTACACCTTC.

This clonotype has a count of ten or more. J is TRBJ2-1 and V is TRBV28, with TRBD1 matching 9 bases. Unmatched junction bases numbered 17, after V lost 8 bases and J lost 9 bases. The CDR3 runs to 16 residues. Germline V gene data show CDR1 as MDHEN and CDR2 as SYDVKM. CDR3 in DNA: TGTGCCAGCCTGGAGTTGGTGGGACAGGGTATAGGTGAGCAGTTCTTC. As protein: CASLELVGQGIGEQFF.

The chain couples TRBV6-4 to TRBJ2-3, with 9 bases identical to TRBD2. The germline CDR1 and CDR2 sequences are MRHNA and SNTAGT. This CDR3 has 14 amino acids. The V gene end was trimmed by 6 bases and the J gene end by 7 bases; junction bases not matched to a gene: 8. CDR3 loop: CASRRGGGRNTQYF. As DNA, the CDR3 is TGTGCCAGCAGGCGGGGGGGGGGCAGGAATACGCAGTATTTT.

The chain is built from TRBV28 and TRBJ2-4; D may be TRBD2 (6 bases). V was pared by 4 bases and J by 7 bases, with 14 bases between. Germline CDR1 and CDR2: MDHEN and SYDVKM. This CDR3 region has 14 residues. In nucleotides, the CDR3 is TGTGCCAGCAGTTATTACGGGGCGGGGAACATTCAGTACTTC. Encoded protein: CASSYYGAGNIQYF.

In its sample, this clonotype was seen many times. This rearrangement joins TRBV12-3 or TRBV12-4 to TRBJ2-2; D is possibly TRBD1 or TRBD2 (6 bases each). The CDR3 runs 17 residues. Between the trimmed V and J ends, which lost 4 bases and 4 bases, there was a span of 19 bases. This chain's CDR3 is CASSSPWGARFTGELFF. CDR3 nucleotide sequence: TGTGCCAGCAGTTCCCCTTGGGGGGCGAGGTTCACCGGGGAGCTGTTTTTT.

This clonotype showed up many times. The CDR3 DNA reads as TGCAGTGCTACCTGGGGGGACACAGATACGCAGTATTTT. Translation: CSATWGDTDTQYF. The chain employs TRBV20-1 and TRBJ2-3; a possible D gene is TRBD2 (6 bases). Per germline, CDR1 DFQATT and CDR2 SNEGSKA (reference sequence). V was shortened by 4 bases and J by 2 bases, with 10 bases between the two germline ends. This CDR3 has 13 residues.

The chain uses TRBV7-6 and TRBJ2-3, with D unclear. V was clipped by 10 bases and J by 0 bases, with 14 bases between them. Germline V gene data show CDR1 as SGHVS and CDR2 as FNYEAQ. The CDR3 runs 14 residues. The CDR3: CATRPLYSTDTQYF. The CDR3, as DNA: TGTGCCACACGTCCCCTCTATAGCACAGATACGCAGTATTTT. Together with reference TRBV7-6 and TRBJ2-3, the CDR3 gives the full variable domain: GAGVSQSPRYKVTKRGQDVALRCDPISGHVSLYWYRQALGQGPEFLTYFNYEAQQDKSGLPNDRFSAERPEGSISTLTIQRTEQRDSAMYRCATRPLYSTDTQYFGPGTRLTVL.